The rows below give T cell receptor beta chains drawn from one sample of a study of cytomegalovirus exposure and HLA in healthy donors. Clones were read by immunoSEQ multiplex PCR, and TCRdb kept only the in-frame ones, dropping some. The sample shows more than 130,000 clones, and roughly 3% sits with its ten largest clones. Material: PBMCs. The receptor set was obtained from a man in his forties in good health and CMV-seronegative. CDR3s include the opening cysteine and the closing phenylalanine or tryptophan. A D gene is named only where the DNA matches it firmly. Only part of the rows carry a size: once, few, many, or a class if the clone is expanded.

13	.	.	TRBV6-5	TRBJ2-2	CASSAGVTGELFF	TGTGCCAGCAGTGCAGGCGTCACCGGGGAGCTGTTTTTT
18	TRBD2	.	TRBV7-2	TRBJ2-5	CASGVGGLWGGGGETQYF	TGTGCCAGCGGAGTTGGCGGGTTGTGGGGCGGGGGAGGAGAGACCCAGTACTTC
15	TRBD2	.	TRBV19	TRBJ2-7	CASTPQAGDSYEQYF	TGTGCCAGTACTCCTCAGGCGGGAGACTCCTACGAGCAGTACTTC
16	.	.	TRBV7-2	TRBJ1-3	CASSLAGGNSGNTIYF	TGTGCCAGCAGCTTAGCGGGAGGAAACTCTGGAAACACCATATATTTT
14	.	.	TRBV7-9	TRBJ2-5	CASSSTGPQETQYF	TGTGCCAGCAGTTCGACAGGACCACAAGAGACCCAGTACTTC
14	.	.	TRBV5-1	TRBJ1-1	CASSVGSGNTEAFF	TGCGCCAGCAGCGTAGGTTCAGGTAACACTGAAGCTTTCTTT
15	TRBD1	.	TRBV18	TRBJ1-1	CASTGQVSVGTEAFF	TGTGCCAGTACGGGACAGGTCTCGGTGGGCACTGAAGCTTTCTTT
12	.	.	TRBV7-9	TRBJ2-7	CASSLTTREQYF	TGTGCCAGCAGCTTAACTACTCGCGAGCAGTACTTC
16	TRBD2	.	TRBV7-3	TRBJ2-1	CASSLKPSGGVVEQFF	TGTGCCAGCAGCTTAAAACCCAGCGGGGGGGTTGTTGAGCAGTTCTTC
13	TRBD2	.	TRBV2	TRBJ2-1	CATPGVRGGEQFF	TGTGCCACCCCGGGGGTGCGGGGGGGTGAGCAGTTCTTC
15	TRBD1	.	TRBV5-4	TRBJ1-2	CASSIYGQGAKPYTF	TGTGCCAGCAGCATCTACGGACAGGGGGCGAAGCCCTACACCTTC
14	.	.	TRBV27	TRBJ1-1	CASSLSQINTEAFF	TGTGCCAGCAGTTTGTCACAGATTAACACTGAAGCTTTCTTT
15	.	.	TRBV7-2	TRBJ1-2	CASSLGGRTNYGYTF	TGTGCCAGCAGTCTGGGGGGGCGTACGAACTATGGCTACACCTTC
19	.	medium-sized	TRBV4-2	TRBJ2-6	CASSQGLGEALSGANVLTF	TGTGCCAGCAGCCAAGGTTTAGGGGAGGCCCTCTCTGGGGCCAACGTCCTGACTTTC
17	.	.	TRBV4-2	TRBJ1-3	CASSQDPVPRSGNTIYF	TGTGCCAGCAGCCAAGATCCGGTGCCGAGATCTGGAAACACCATATATTTT
16	TRBD1	.	TRBV7-6	TRBJ1-5	CASSSTGGGGNQPQHF	TGTGCCAGCAGCTCGACAGGGGGAGGTGGCAATCAGCCCCAGCATTTT
17	TRBD1	.	TRBV28	TRBJ1-5	CASSTIQGAIGNQPQHF	TGTGCCAGCAGCACTATACAGGGGGCGATAGGCAATCAGCCCCAGCATTTT
12	.	.	TRBV18	TRBJ1-2	CASSPDRSLITF	TGTGCCAGCTCACCGGACAGATCCCTTATTACCTTC
14	.	.	TRBV28	TRBJ1-4	CAGGGVGTNEKLFF	TGTGCCGGGGGAGGGGTAGGAACTAATGAAAAACTGTTTTTT
13	.	.	TRBV18	TRBJ1-4	CASSLYRDEKLFF	TGTGCCAGCTCACTTTACAGGGACGAAAAACTGTTTTTT
14	.	.	TRBV10-2	TRBJ2-7	CASTTGRGVYEQYF	TGCGCCAGCACGACAGGACGGGGGGTCTACGAGCAGTACTTC
14	TRBD2	.	TRBV18	TRBJ2-3	CASSPGLATDTQYF	TGTGCCAGCTCACCGGGACTAGCAACAGATACGCAGTATTTT